A single sample gave rise to the 31 T cell receptor beta chains below, sequenced in a study of vaccination and CD4 T cells after COVID-19. Sequencing of DNA taken from cultured CD4+ T cells relied on the Oncomine TCR Beta short-read assay. TCRdb fed the PCR reads into MiXCR, producing one record per CDR3 protein. This table holds approximately 17,000 distinct CDR3 sequences, 54% found once. Their recognized antigens are unknown. Treatment of the sample: approximately nine-day PBMC culture with coronavirus spike peptide pools or control peptides (ViraFEST assay). The sequencing sample was made of CD4+ T cells from blood, cultured in vitro. These receptors were collected from a human donor who had recovered from COVID-19.

The rearrangement uses TRBV15 and TRBJ1-2, with TRBD1 matching over 7 bases. This CDR3 region has 19 residues. The germline gives CDR1 LNHNV, CDR2 YYDKDF (reference sequence). V dropped 4 bases and J dropped 0; count of bases not matched to a gene: 17. Here the CDR3 DNA reads TGTGCCACCAGCACACGAAGATCGGCAGGGGGGAAAGCTAACTATGGCTACACCTTC. It specifies CATSTRRSAGGKANYGYTF.

This clonotype was recorded a few times. The chain is built from TRBV6-5 and TRBJ1-1, with D uncertain. The CDR3 is 13 amino acids. V dropped 1 base and J dropped 0 bases, with 3 bases sitting between them. CDR1 MNHEY and CDR2 SVGAGI come from the germline V gene. CDR3: CASSYYMNTEAFF. DNA of the CDR3: TGTGCCAGCAGTTACTACATGAACACTGAAGCTTTCTTT.

The rearrangement links TRBV7-9 to TRBJ1-2; no firm D call. CDR3 length: 15 residues. Trimming shortened V by 5 bases and J by 8 bases, and 21 bases separated the two germline ends. From germline, CDR1 is SEHNR and CDR2 FQNEAQ (reference sequence). This CDR3 is CASSPNLPGDQGYTF. CDR3 DNA sequence: TGTGCCAGCAGCCCTAACCTTCCAGGAGACCAAGGCTACACCTTC.

This clonotype has a single count. The chain recombines TRBV11-1 with TRBJ2-1; D tentatively fits TRBD1 or TRBD2 (5 bases each). Trimming cost V 5 bases and J 4 bases, with 21 bases left between them. This CDR3 spans 17 amino acids. CDR1 is SGHAT, CDR2 FQDESV, per germline (reference sequence). CDR3 DNA sequence: TGTGCCAGCAGCCCCCGACTGGCAGGGTCGGGGTACAATGAGCAGTTCTTC. This sequence encodes CASSPRLAGSGYNEQFF.

The J gene is TRBJ1-6, the V gene TRBV20-1, with D maybe TRBD1 (5 bases). The CDR3 extends over 14 amino acids. CDR1 and CDR2 from the germline V gene are DFQATT and SNEGSKA (reference sequence). The ends were cut back, 0 bases at V and 8 bases at J, with 11 bases in the middle. The DNA of the CDR3 is TGCAGTGCTAGAGAAGAGCTGGGGGATTCACCCCTCCACTTT. Translation: CSAREELGDSPLHF.

The chain uses TRBV19 and TRBJ2-7, with D possibly being TRBD2 (6 bases). The CDR3 contains 13 residues. Trimming took off 5 bases at V and 1 base at J, with 9 bases between the two ends. The germline V gene encodes CDR1 LNHDA and CDR2 SQIVND (reference sequence). The CDR3 nucleotides read TGTGCCAGTAGTTCTGGGACTTCCTACGAGCAGTACTTC. Amino acids: CASSSGTSYEQYF.

This sequence joins TRBV2 and TRBJ1-6, with a possible D match to TRBD1 (5 bases). The V and J ends lost 9 bases and 5 bases respectively, with 14 bases between them. The CDR3 is 14 amino acids. Germline V CDR1 and CDR2: SNHLY, FYNNEI. This CDR3 is CARDAGTDNSPLHF. CDR3 coding DNA: TGTGCCAGGGATGCCGGGACGGATAATTCACCCCTCCACTTT. Using reference TRBV2 and TRBJ1-6 for the parts outside the CDR3, the full variable domain is EPEVTQTPSHQVTQMGQEVILRCVPISNHLYFYWYRQILGQKVEFLVSFYNNEISEKSEIFDDQFSVERPDGSNFTLKIRSTKLEDSAMYFCARDAGTDNSPLHFGNGTRLTVT.

This clonotype occurred a few times. The CDR3 DNA sequence: TGTGCCAGTAGCCCCTCCTTGTGGGGTAGAGGGCCCCAGCATTTT. This codes for CASSPSLWGRGPQHF. The V and J genes are TRBV19 and TRBJ1-5; D unclear. There are 15 residues in the CDR3. V gave up 6 bases and J gave up 9 bases, with 21 bases separating them. Germline V gene data show CDR1 as LNHDA and CDR2 as SQIVND (reference sequence).

The rearrangement joins TRBV5-6 to TRBJ1-5, with D uncertain. The CDR3 consists of 15 residues. Deletions cut 0 bases from V and 4 bases from J, with 11 bases between. Germline-derived CDR1 and CDR2 are SGHDT and YYEEEE. In DNA, the CDR3 is TGTGCCAGCAGCTTGGGGGTGGGGAGGAATCAGCCCCAGCATTTT. This encodes CASSLGVGRNQPQHF. The whole variable domain, filled in from reference TRBV5-6 and TRBJ1-5, reads DAGVTQSPTHLIKTRGQQVTLRCSPKSGHDTVSWYQQALGQGPQFIFQYYEEEERQRGNFPDRFSGHQFPNYSSELNVNALLLGDSALYLCASSLGVGRNQPQHFGDGTRLSIL.

The gene calls are TRBV7-3 and TRBJ2-5, with D perhaps TRBD1 (5 bases). The CDR3 spans 13 residues. Germline V gene sequence: CDR1 SGHTA, CDR2 FQGTGA. Trimming cost V 5 bases and J 5 bases, with 12 bases left between them. The CDR3 here is CASSQGGRETQYF. For the CDR3, the DNA is TGTGCCAGCAGCCAGGGCGGTAGGGAGACCCAGTACTTC.

The rearrangement links TRBV7-2 to TRBJ2-5; a possible D gene is TRBD1 (6 bases). Germline CDR1 is SGHTA and CDR2 is FQGNSA. Trimming removed 5 bases from V and 7 bases from J, with 17 bases in between. This CDR3 comprises 14 residues. The CDR3 coding sequence is TGTGCCAGCAGCCATGCCAGCGCGACAGGGACCCAGTACTTC. The encoded protein is CASSHASATGTQYF.

The gene calls are TRBV6-2 or TRBV6-3 and TRBJ2-1, with D perhaps given as TRBD1 or TRBD2 (5 bases each). V lost 0 bases and J lost 9, with 12 bases in between. Germline V lookup: CDR1 MNHEY, CDR2 SVGEGT. The CDR3 length is 14 residues. Here the CDR3 DNA reads TGTGCCAGCAGTTACTCAGCCGGGGCGAGTGAGCAGTTCTTC. It codes for CASSYSAGASEQFF.

This clonotype came up a few times. This chain links TRBV24-1 with TRBJ2-1, with 9 bases that match TRBD2. Germline trimming cut 3 bases from V and 8 bases from J; bases unmatched to any gene: 7. CDR1 is KGHDR, CDR2 SFDVKD, per germline. This CDR3 contains 15 residues. In nucleotides, the CDR3 is TGTGCCACCAGTGATCCAGCGGGGGGCGGGGATGAGCAGTTCTTC. It yields the protein CATSDPAGGGDEQFF.

The V call is TRBV7-9, the J call TRBJ1-1, with D possibly matching TRBD1 (5 bases). V was cut by 2 bases and J by 1 base, with 8 bases left in between. The CDR3 is made up of 14 amino acids. The V gene's germline CDR1 is SEHNR and CDR2 FQNEAQ (reference sequence). CDR3 sequence (DNA): TGTGCCAGCAGCTTATGGCAGGGGAACACTGAAGCTTTCTTT. Translation gives CASSLWQGNTEAFF.

The chain has TRBV2 and TRBJ1-2; 9 bases agree with TRBD1. This CDR3 comprises 15 residues. The V and J ends lost 8 bases and 7 bases, in that order; junction bases with no gene match: 14. Germline V gene data show CDR1 as SNHLY and CDR2 as FYNNEI. For the CDR3, the DNA is TGTGCCAGCGGGGACAGGGCCCACGTTTGGGCTGGCTACACCTTC. Encoded protein: CASGDRAHVWAGYTF.

The gene calls are TRBV20-1 and TRBJ2-1; D gene unclear. V was clipped by 0 bases and J by 3 bases, with 9 bases between them. CDR1 and CDR2 (germline): DFQATT, SNEGSKA (reference sequence). The CDR3 has 14 amino acids. The CDR3 region is CSARDGPIYNEQFF. Here the CDR3 DNA reads TGCAGTGCTAGAGATGGGCCCATCTACAATGAGCAGTTCTTC.

The chain has TRBV6-2 or TRBV6-3 and TRBJ1-1; TRBD1 matches at 8 bases. CDR1 and CDR2 (germline): MNHEY, SVGEGT. The V segment lost 6 bases and the J segment 1 base; nucleotides outside the gene matches: 7. This CDR3 spans 15 amino acids. CDR3 protein: CASRDLDRGNTEAFF. The CDR3 nucleotides read TGTGCCAGCAGAGACCTTGACAGGGGGAACACTGAAGCTTTCTTT.

This clonotype came up a few times. The gene calls are TRBV7-9 and TRBJ2-5, with TRBD2 matching over 7 bases. With 1 base clipped from V and 1 base from J, the junction kept 6 bases outside the gene matches. Germline V CDR1 and CDR2: SEHNR, FQNEAQ (reference sequence). CDR3 size: 16 residues. CDR3 sequence: CASSLEYGGVQETQYF. The CDR3 region has the DNA TGTGCCAGCAGCTTAGAGTATGGGGGGGTCCAAGAGACCCAGTACTTC. The full variable domain, in which reference TRBV7-9 and TRBJ2-5 provide the parts outside the CDR3, is DTGVSQNPRHKITKRGQNVTFRCDPISEHNRLYWYRQTLGQGPEFLTYFQNEAQLEKSRLLSDRFSAERPKGSFSTLEIQRTEQGDSAMYLCASSLEYGGVQETQYFGPGTRLLVL.

V and J are TRBV7-9 and TRBJ1-1; 7 bases are a match to TRBD1. V lost 5 bases, J lost 3 bases, and 18 bases stayed unmatched. The CDR3 loop spans 18 amino acids. Germline CDR1 reads SEHNR; CDR2 reads FQNEAQ (reference sequence). The CDR3 here is CASSVGTVVRWVYTEAFF. The CDR3 nucleotides are TGTGCCAGCAGCGTTGGGACAGTCGTTCGGTGGGTATACACTGAAGCTTTCTTT.

The V and J genes are TRBV7-9 and TRBJ1-2, with TRBD1 as a possible D gene (5 bases). The CDR3 contains 13 residues. V was shortened by 8 bases and J by 4 bases, with 14 bases between the two germline ends. Germline-derived CDR1 and CDR2 are SEHNR and FQNEAQ (reference sequence). In DNA, the CDR3 is TGTGCCAGCCGCCCGGCAGGGCTCTATGGCTACACCTTC. Translated: CASRPAGLYGYTF.

This clonotype has only a few counts. The chain links TRBV11-3 to TRBJ2-7; 7 nucleotides align to TRBD1. The CDR3 totals 13 residues. The germline V gene has CDR1 SGHNT and CDR2 YENEEA. V trimming: 5 bases; J trimming: 2 bases; junction bases outside the gene matches: 3. CDR3 sequence (DNA): TGTGCCAGCAGCAGAGGGACAGCCTACGAGCAGTACTTC. Translated, it gives CASSRGTAYEQYF.

This chain joins TRBV4-1 and TRBJ1-5; D possibly corresponds to TRBD1 (6 bases). The CDR3 extends over 14 amino acids. The germline V gene encodes CDR1 MGHRA and CDR2 YSYEKL. Trimming pared 3 bases from V and 5 bases from J, leaving 11 bases between. CDR3 amino acids: CASSHGGSDQPQHF. The CDR3 bases are TGCGCCAGCAGCCACGGGGGCTCTGATCAGCCCCAGCATTTT.

V gene TRBV7-9 combines with J gene TRBJ2-3; D is perhaps TRBD2 (6 bases). Germline lookup yields CDR1 SEHNR and CDR2 FQNEAQ (reference sequence). V was clipped by 1 base and J by 1 base, with 12 bases between them. The CDR3 covers 16 residues. DNA for the CDR3: TGTGCCAGCAGCTTAGGAGCTAGCGTAGGCACAGATACGCAGTATTTT. Encoded protein: CASSLGASVGTDTQYF.

This clonotype occurred once. The CDR3 region is CASSQVGGTPFLNYGYTF. The DNA for the CDR3 is TGCGCCAGCAGCCAAGTGGGTGGGACACCGTTCCTTAACTATGGCTACACCTTC. The chain links TRBV4-3 to TRBJ1-2; possibly TRBD1 for D (6 bases). This CDR3 spans 18 amino acids. The germline V and J ends were trimmed by 1 base and 1 base, with 19 bases remaining between them. Germline V gene sequence: CDR1 LGHNA, CDR2 YSLEER.

This clonotype was recorded a few times. The chain combines TRBV19 with TRBJ1-2, with 9 bases matching TRBD1. This CDR3 is 13 amino acids long. With V trimmed by 3 bases and J by 9 bases, 5 bases remained unmatched. Germline V lookup: CDR1 LNHDA, CDR2 SQIVND (reference sequence). The DNA for the CDR3 is TGTGCCAGTAGTATTCAGGGACAGGGTCGCTACACCTTC. Encoded protein: CASSIQGQGRYTF. The entire variable domain, with the rest obtained from reference TRBV19 and TRBJ1-2, is as follows: DGGITQSPKYLFRKEGQNVTLSCEQNLNHDAMYWYRQDPGQGLRLIYYSQIVNDFQKGDIAEGYSVSREKKESFPLTVTSAQKNPTAFYLCASSIQGQGRYTFGSGTRLTVV.

This rearrangement joins TRBV7-9 to TRBJ2-5, with D maybe TRBD2 (5 bases). The CDR3 contains 13 residues. V dropped 2 bases and J dropped 7 bases, with 11 bases sitting between them. Germline CDR1 is SEHNR and CDR2 is FQNEAQ (reference sequence). The CDR3 DNA reads TGTGCCAGCAGCTTAAATGTCCGGGGGACCCAGTACTTC. Encoded protein: CASSLNVRGTQYF.

This rearrangement joins TRBV12-3 or TRBV12-4 to TRBJ1-1; TRBD1 matches at 7 bases. This CDR3 is built from 14 residues. The V segment lost 3 bases and the J segment 1 base; nucleotides outside the gene matches: 2. The chain's CDR3 is CASSFSGGNTEAFF. The CDR3 bases are TGTGCCAGCAGTTTTTCAGGGGGGAACACTGAAGCTTTCTTT.

The CDR3 here is CATSDADPTRGPDTQYF. The CDR3 region has the DNA TGTGCCACCAGTGACGCGGACCCGACCCGGGGGCCAGATACGCAGTATTTT. The chain links TRBV24-1 to TRBJ2-3; D tentatively fits TRBD1 or TRBD2 (6 bases each). This CDR3 contains 17 residues. Germline CDR1 is KGHDR and CDR2 is SFDVKD. V was pared by 4 bases and J by 4 bases, with 20 bases between.

This clonotype was observed a handful of times. The V call is TRBV5-4, the J call TRBJ2-5; D is unclear. CDR1 and CDR2 (germline): SGHNT, YYREEE (reference sequence). CDR3 size: 15 residues. V shed 4 bases and J shed 7 bases, with 20 bases lying between them. The CDR3 here is CASSLPQEPGGTQYF. The DNA for the CDR3 is TGTGCCAGCAGCCTGCCGCAGGAACCGGGCGGGACCCAGTACTTC.

The chain is built from TRBV24-1 and TRBJ2-3, with TRBD2 as a possible D gene (5 bases). From germline, CDR1 is KGHDR and CDR2 SFDVKD. V dropped 4 bases and J dropped 0 bases, with 13 bases sitting between them. The CDR3 length is 16 residues. CDR3: CATSDPSSPSTDTQYF. The CDR3, as DNA: TGTGCCACCAGTGACCCTAGCTCTCCTAGCACAGATACGCAGTATTTT.

V gene TRBV20-1 combines with J gene TRBJ1-2; weak D call: TRBD1 (5 bases). The CDR3 sequence is 13 residues long. V dropped 8 bases and J dropped 8 bases, with 21 bases sitting between them. Looked up from germline, CDR1 is DFQATT and CDR2 is SNEGSKA (reference sequence). The CDR3 protein is CSTPEGQGQGYTF. The CDR3 nucleotides are TGCAGTACACCAGAGGGGCAGGGCCAGGGCTACACCTTC.